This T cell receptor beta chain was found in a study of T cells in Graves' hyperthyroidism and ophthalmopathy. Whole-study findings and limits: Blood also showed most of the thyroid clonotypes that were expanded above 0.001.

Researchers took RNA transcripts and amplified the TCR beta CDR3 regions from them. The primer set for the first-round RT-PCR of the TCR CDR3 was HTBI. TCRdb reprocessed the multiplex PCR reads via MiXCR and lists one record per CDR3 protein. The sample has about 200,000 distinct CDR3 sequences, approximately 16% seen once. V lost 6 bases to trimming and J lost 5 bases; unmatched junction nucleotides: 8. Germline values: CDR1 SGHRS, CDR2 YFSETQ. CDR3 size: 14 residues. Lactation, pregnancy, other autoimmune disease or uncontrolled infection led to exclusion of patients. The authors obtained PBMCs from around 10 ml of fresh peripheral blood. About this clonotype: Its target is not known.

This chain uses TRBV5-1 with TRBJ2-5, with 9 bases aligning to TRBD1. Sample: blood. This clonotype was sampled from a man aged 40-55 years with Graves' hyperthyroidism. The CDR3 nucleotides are TGCGCCAGCAAAGGACAGGGGCCTGAGGAGACCCAGTACTTC. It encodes CASKGQGPEETQYF. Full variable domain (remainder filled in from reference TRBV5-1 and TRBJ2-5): KAGVTQTPRYLIKTRGQQVTLSCSPISGHRSVSWYQQTPGQGLQFLFEYFSETQRNKGNFPGRFSGRQFSNSRSEMNVSTLELGDSALYLCASKGQGPEETQYFGPGTRLLVL.